A single sample gave rise to the 10 T cell receptor beta chains below, sequenced in a study of T cells in Graves' hyperthyroidism and ophthalmopathy. The CDR3 regions of TCR beta were amplified from RNA transcripts. Using the HTBI primer set, a first-round RT-PCR was run on the TCR CDR3. TCRdb called the multiplex PCR reads again in MiXCR, with one record for every CDR3 protein. The sample yields 600,000 or so distinct CDR3 sequences, about 16% seen once. The material sequenced was blood. All receptors derive from a woman in her thirties with Graves' hyperthyroidism.

This clonotype was seen at least ten times. The genes are TRBV3-1 and TRBJ2-1; D is possibly TRBD2 (6 bases). Germline lookup yields CDR1 LGHDT and CDR2 YNNKEL (reference sequence). The CDR3 extends over 13 amino acids. V dropped 1 base and J dropped 9 bases, with 10 bases sitting between them. CDR3 sequence: CASSQGRGIEQFF. CDR3 nucleotide sequence: TGTGCCAGCAGCCAAGGACGGGGGATTGAGCAGTTCTTC.

This clonotype was counted at least ten times. V and J are TRBV30 and TRBJ2-7; D is undetermined. The CDR3 extends over 14 amino acids. Trimming pared 0 bases from V and 0 bases from J, leaving 9 bases between. From germline, CDR1 is GTSNPN and CDR2 SVGIG (reference sequence). The CDR3 DNA reads as TGTGCCTGGAGTGTACCCAGATTCTCCTACGAGCAGTACTTC. Its protein product is CAWSVPRFSYEQYF.

Many counts were recorded for this clonotype. The genes are TRBV2 and TRBJ2-1; D gene ambiguous. Trimming shortened V by 7 bases and J by 1 base, and 8 bases separated the two germline ends. Germline V CDR1 and CDR2: SNHLY, FYNNEI. The CDR3 spans 13 residues. CDR3 sequence reads: CASKETSYNEQFF. CDR3 nucleotide sequence: TGTGCCAGCAAGGAAACTTCCTACAATGAGCAGTTCTTC.

A few counts support this clonotype. V is TRBV5-1 and J is TRBJ2-5, with 9 bases that match TRBD2. Germline CDR1 and CDR2: SGHRS and YFSETQ. The CDR3 totals 16 residues. The V and J ends lost 7 bases and 4 bases, in that order; junction bases with no gene match: 14. CDR3 region: CASFLRAGLALETQYF. The DNA for the CDR3 is TGCGCCAGCTTCCTCCGGGCTGGACTAGCGCTAGAGACCCAGTACTTC.

This clonotype appeared a few times. The junction departs from the called germline gene at one end, perhaps through a read error. This chain links TRBV7-7 with TRBJ1-2; D unresolved. The CDR3 loop spans 12 amino acids. The germline V gene encodes CDR1 SSHAT and CDR2 FNYEAQ (reference sequence). The CDR3 bases are TGTGCTAGCAGCTTAGACAATAATGGCTACACCTTC. It yields the protein CASSLDNNGYTF.

With respect to this clonotype: Given a much more abundant clone one base away, this may be a read error. The chain joins TRBV27 to TRBJ1-5; 7 nucleotides align to TRBD1. V lost 5 bases to trimming and J lost 6 bases; unmatched junction nucleotides: 7. The CDR3 contains 14 residues. Germline V CDR1 and CDR2: MNHEY, SMNVEV (reference sequence). The CDR3 bases are TGTGCCAGCAGTCACGCAGGGGGGTCTCAGCCCCAGCATTTT. Amino acid sequence: CASSHAGGSQPQHF.

V and J are TRBV4-1 and TRBJ2-7; 8 bases align to TRBD1. The V gene end was trimmed by 4 bases and the J gene end by 5 bases; junction bases not matched to a gene: 13. Germline assignment: CDR1 MGHRA and CDR2 YSYEKL. The CDR3 has 16 residues. The CDR3 reads CASSLTQTGARNEQYF. As DNA, the CDR3 is TGCGCCAGCAGCCTTACTCAGACAGGGGCCAGGAACGAGCAGTACTTC.

This clonotype was observed a handful of times. The V call is TRBV3-1, the J call TRBJ1-5, with D unclear. CDR3 length: 16 amino acids. V lost 1 base, J lost 2 bases, and 12 bases lay in between. The V gene's germline CDR1 is LGHDT and CDR2 YNNKEL (reference sequence). Here the CDR3 reads CASSQGVGFGNQPQHF. DNA of the CDR3: TGTGCCAGCAGCCAAGGGGTGGGCTTCGGCAATCAGCCCCAGCATTTT. The complete variable domain, with remaining parts taken from reference TRBV3-1 and TRBJ1-5, reads DTAVSQTPKYLVTQMGNDKSIKCEQNLGHDTMYWYKQDSKKFLKIMFSYNNKELIINETVPNRFSPKSPDKAHLNLHINSLELGDSAVYFCASSQGVGFGNQPQHFGDGTRLSIL.

This clonotype was counted only a few times. The chain couples TRBV7-2 to TRBJ2-2; 7 positions match TRBD2. Germline V CDR1 and CDR2: SGHTA, FQGNSA. J lost 6 bases, V lost 3 bases, and 4 bases had no gene match. CDR3 length: 14 residues. CDR3 DNA sequence: TGTGCCAGCAGCTTTGGACTAGGGTCCGGGGAGCTGTTTTTT. Its translation: CASSFGLGSGELFF. The complete variable domain, with remaining parts taken from reference TRBV7-2 and TRBJ2-2, reads GAGVSQSPSNKVTEKGKDVELRCDPISGHTALYWYRQSLGQGLEFLIYFQGNSAPDKSGLPSDRFSAERTGGSVSTLTIQRTQQEDSAVYLCASSFGLGSGELFFGEGSRLTVL.

This clonotype was recorded many times. The J gene is TRBJ2-7, the V gene TRBV2, with D perhaps matching TRBD2 (5 bases). The CDR3 covers 14 residues. CDR1 and CDR2 from the germline V gene are SNHLY and FYNNEI. The V end was cut by 7 bases, the J end by 0 bases, with 13 bases between. CDR3 DNA: TGTGCCAGCACTGGGAGCCAAAGCTCCTACGAGCAGTACTTC. This sequence encodes CASTGSQSSYEQYF.